Presented here are 8 T cell receptor beta chains from one specimen sequenced in a study of shared clonotypes between healthy human individuals. Using immunoSEQ multiplex PCR, the repertoire was profiled, and TCRdb retains in-frame clones only, with some absent. Found here are about 2.4 million clones, around 94% of them singletons; the top ten hold around 0.15%. The specimen sequenced was naive CD4+ T cells sorted from blood. The subset here: CD45RA+ positively selected. These receptors all stem from a man between 18 and 29 years old in good health.

The chain recombines TRBV18 with TRBJ2-3; D gene uncertain. With 6 bases removed from V and 2 bases from J, the gap between germline ends came to 18 bases. CDR1 and CDR2 from the germline V gene are KGHSH and LQKENI. The CDR3 contains 16 residues. The CDR3 reads CASSTLRDSFTDTQYF. In nucleotides, the CDR3 is TGTGCCAGCTCGACTCTTAGGGATTCTTTCACAGATACGCAGTATTTT. Using reference TRBV18 and TRBJ2-3 for the parts outside the CDR3, the full variable domain is NAGVMQNPRHLVRRRGQEARLRCSPMKGHSHVYWYRQLPEEGLKFMVYLQKENIIDESGMPKERFSAEFPKEGPSILRIQQVVRGDSAAYFCASSTLRDSFTDTQYFGPGTRLTVL.

This clone was recorded once. As DNA, the CDR3 is TGTGCCAGCAGCCAAGTCGGGTACGGGGTCTATGAGCAGTTCTTC. This codes for CASSQVGYGVYEQFF. This rearrangement joins TRBV7-2 to TRBJ2-1; D possibly corresponds to TRBD2 (5 bases). Trimming left V 5 bases short and J 8 bases short, with 19 bases between. Germline values: CDR1 SGHTA, CDR2 FQGNSA. The CDR3 has 15 amino acids.

V and J are TRBV12-5 and TRBJ2-2, with no clear D. Germline V gene lookup returns CDR1 LGHNT and CDR2 FRNRAP. The CDR3 loop spans 14 amino acids. The V and J ends lost 2 bases and 3 bases respectively, with 7 bases between them. CDR3 protein: CASGLLADTGELFF. The CDR3 nucleotides read TGTGCTAGTGGTTTGTTAGCTGACACCGGGGAGCTGTTTTTT.

On this clone: This specimen includes other DNA sequences encoding the same CDR3. The rearrangement links TRBV7-9 to TRBJ2-1; D is unclear. V gave up 5 bases and J gave up 6 bases, with 5 bases separating them. The germline V gene has CDR1 SEHNR and CDR2 FQNEAQ (reference sequence). The CDR3 contains 11 residues. CDR3 DNA sequence: TGTGCCAGCAGCCTCCTCAATGAGCAGTTCTTC. It is translated as CASSLLNEQFF. The whole variable domain, filled in from reference TRBV7-9 and TRBJ2-1, reads DTGVSQNPRHKITKRGQNVTFRCDPISEHNRLYWYRQTLGQGPEFLTYFQNEAQLEKSRLLSDRFSAERPKGSFSTLEIQRTEQGDSAMYLCASSLLNEQFFGPGTRLTVL.

The CDR3 reads CASTSVAYSNQPQHF. The DNA of the CDR3 is TGTGCCAGTACCTCAGTTGCGTATAGCAATCAGCCCCAGCATTTT. This rearrangement joins TRBV19 to TRBJ1-5, with no clear D. The CDR3 totals 15 residues. V was trimmed by 7 bases and J by 0 bases, leaving 13 bases between them. Germline V lookup: CDR1 LNHDA, CDR2 SQIVND (reference sequence). The variable domain in full, with the rest retrieved from reference TRBV19 and TRBJ1-5, is DGGITQSPKYLFRKEGQNVTLSCEQNLNHDAMYWYRQDPGQGLRLIYYSQIVNDFQKGDIAEGYSVSREKKESFPLTVTSAQKNPTAFYLCASTSVAYSNQPQHFGDGTRLSIL.

The rearrangement joins TRBV4-3 to TRBJ2-2; 8 nucleotides line up with TRBD1. Germline V gene data show CDR1 as LGHNA and CDR2 as YSLEER. The CDR3 consists of 16 residues. V shed 0 bases and J 7 bases; nucleotides not matched to a gene: 7. This CDR3 reads CASSQDLDRGGGELFF. The CDR3 DNA reads as TGCGCCAGCAGCCAAGATCTCGACAGGGGAGGCGGGGAGCTGTTTTTT.

The chain couples TRBV5-1 to TRBJ2-7; 8 nucleotides agree with TRBD2. Germline CDR1 and CDR2: SGHRS and YFSETQ. Trimming removed 0 bases from V and 0 bases from J; junction bases left unmatched: 5. CDR3 size: 16 residues. In nucleotides, the CDR3 is TGCGCCAGCAGCTTGGAACTAGCGGAGAGCTCCTACGAGCAGTACTTC. This codes for CASSLELAESSYEQYF.

The V gene is TRBV25-1, the J gene TRBJ1-3; D is undetermined. Germline CDR1 MGHDK, CDR2 SYGVNS. Deletions cut 6 bases from V and 0 bases from J, with 9 bases between. The CDR3 extends over 14 amino acids. The CDR3 here is CASRAGVSGNTIYF. Written as DNA, the CDR3 is TGTGCCAGCAGGGCCGGCGTCTCTGGAAACACCATATATTTT. The full variable domain, completed using reference TRBV25-1 and TRBJ1-3, is EADIYQTPRYLVIGTGKKITLECSQTMGHDKMYWYQQDPGMELHLIHYSYGVNSTEKGDLSSESTVSRIRTEHFPLTLESARPSHTSQYLCASRAGVSGNTIYFGEGSWLTVV.